This TCR beta chain emerged from a study of blood T cell repertoires in COVID-19 (dated by TCRdb to 2018 to 2020). Background on the whole study: The collaborator samples originated in the United States, Italy and Spain and spanned the acute and convalescent phases of COVID-19. The prospective study material was composed of cDNA or gDNA derived from T cells, B-cell-depleted T cells, or PBMCs. Subjects who had been exposed to COVID-19, were actively infected with it, or had recovered from it provided the deeply sampled blood TCRbeta repertoires that made up the dataset. The repertoires were released in a freely available public database intended as a resource for research on the immune response to SARS-CoV-2. The samples were drawn from two sources: the first 160 participants of the ongoing ImmuneRACE study, and 1,200 or so subjects contributed by 6 global collaborators. Sample metadata almost always included a de-identified subject ID, COVID-19 status, age in years and sex. Where available, HLA class I and class II types were obtained from metadata supplied by the sample provider rather than from assay-based typing.

V and J lose 0 bases and 1 base, and a span of 21 bases separates them. There are 20 amino acids in the CDR3, from cysteine to phenylalanine inclusive. Only CDR3 DNA remains: 60 bases, in frame from the first base. Looking up the germline V gene yields CDR1 KGHDR and CDR2 SFDVKD. This clone has more than one count but fewer than ten. Its antigen is still unknown. Nothing much larger sits one base from this clone, and base qualities are not available. What the study reported, not specific to this receptor: The amount of clinical and demographic metadata varied by source and participant and was provided uncurated.

TCRbeta CDR3 regions were amplified from genomic DNA by means of the immunoSEQ Assay, a bias-controlled multiplex PCR. The published analysis was carried out like this. Nucleated cell counts per sample were estimated from amplification of reference gene primers within the assay. Sequence reads were collapsed and filtered to measure the absolute abundance of every unique TCRbeta CDR3 rearrangement. Productive Simpson clonality was computed per sample as the square root of Simpson's diversity index over productive rearrangements. TCRdb limited this immuneACCESS table to in-frame rearrangements with V and J called. A share of clones is missing; checked studies link under half to unresolved V genes, and the rest is unexplained. V and J calls and clone size come straight from that table; D and trimming were deduced from the DNA. The sample table records a few hundred thousand clones; roughly 90% of these occur just once. Jointly, the top ten make up approximately 1.2% of the sample.

The collaborating institutions used their own protocols to collect whole blood in K2EDTA tubes. For TCRbeta analysis, collaborators shipped samples in one of three forms: frozen whole blood, isolated PBMCs, or DNA extracted from either of those sample types. Sequencing was carried out using peripheral blood. The chain employs TRBV24-1 and TRBJ1-5, with TRBD1 as a weak D call on 6 bases. The TCR was taken from a man aged 40-50 years with acute or convalescent COVID-19. The DNA is TGTGCCACCAGTGATTTGCCGAGGAAGGGGGAATGGGAAAGCAATCAGCCCCAGCATTTT. This gives the protein CATSDLPRKGEWESNQPQHF.